This T cell receptor beta chain was sequenced in a study of post-analysis software for immune sequencing data. Whole-study results and caveats: Among multiple sclerosis patients, normalized Chao1 diversity was significantly below that of controls. Among 4 or 5 TRBV segments more frequent in patients than controls were TRBV5-6, TRBV5-1 and TRBV20-1. Batch-matched samples strongly co-clustered by F measure.

A remark on this clonotype: Its target is unknown.

V was clipped by 2 bases and J by 2 bases, with 16 bases between them. Germline CDR1 and CDR2: MGHRA and YSYEKL. The CDR3 extends over 18 amino acids. Incorporated into the TCR beta cDNA libraries were unique molecular identifiers, which served to reduce PCR and sequencing biases. Each CDR3 protein gets one entry after TCRdb re-called the PCR reads with MiXCR. Here the sample spans about half a million distinct CDR3 sequences, approximately 31% being singletons. V gene TRBV4-1 combines with J gene TRBJ2-6; D is possibly TRBD1 or TRBD2 (5 bases each). Specimen: blood. The TCR sequence derives from a girl aged 2-17 years with multiple sclerosis. CDR3 in amino acids: CASSQPGPGPTGANVLTF. The CDR3 region has the DNA TGCGCCAGCAGCCAACCGGGACCGGGGCCTACTGGGGCCAACGTCCTGACTTTC.